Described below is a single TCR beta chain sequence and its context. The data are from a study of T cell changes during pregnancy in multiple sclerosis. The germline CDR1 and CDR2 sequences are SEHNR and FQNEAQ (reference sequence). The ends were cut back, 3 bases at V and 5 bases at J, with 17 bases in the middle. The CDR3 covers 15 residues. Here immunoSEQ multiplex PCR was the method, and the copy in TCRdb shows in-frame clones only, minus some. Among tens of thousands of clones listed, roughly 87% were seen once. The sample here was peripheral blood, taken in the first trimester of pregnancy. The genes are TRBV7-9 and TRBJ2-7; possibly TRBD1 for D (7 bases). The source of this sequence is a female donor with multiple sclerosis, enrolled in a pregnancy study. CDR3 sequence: CASSLTGMDYHEQYF. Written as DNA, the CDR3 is TGTGCCAGCAGCTTGACAGGGATGGACTACCACGAGCAGTACTTC.